A single T cell receptor beta chain is shown here with its context. These data originate in a study of blood T cell repertoires in COVID-19. TCRdb keeps only in-frame clones here, not all; method: immunoSEQ multiplex PCR. The data contain 200,000 or so clones, about 84% of them singletons. Germline V gives CDR1 SGHDT, CDR2 YYEEEE. With 2 bases clipped from V and 5 bases from J, the junction kept 6 bases outside the gene matches. CDR3 size: 14 residues. Sequencing was performed on peripheral blood. The gene calls are TRBV5-6 and TRBJ2-7, with 8 bases identical to TRBD1. This receptor was taken from a young woman with acute or convalescent COVID-19. CDR3 DNA: TGTGCCAGCAGCTTCGGCAGGGGGCTACACGAGCAGTACTTC. Encoded protein: CASSFGRGLHEQYF.